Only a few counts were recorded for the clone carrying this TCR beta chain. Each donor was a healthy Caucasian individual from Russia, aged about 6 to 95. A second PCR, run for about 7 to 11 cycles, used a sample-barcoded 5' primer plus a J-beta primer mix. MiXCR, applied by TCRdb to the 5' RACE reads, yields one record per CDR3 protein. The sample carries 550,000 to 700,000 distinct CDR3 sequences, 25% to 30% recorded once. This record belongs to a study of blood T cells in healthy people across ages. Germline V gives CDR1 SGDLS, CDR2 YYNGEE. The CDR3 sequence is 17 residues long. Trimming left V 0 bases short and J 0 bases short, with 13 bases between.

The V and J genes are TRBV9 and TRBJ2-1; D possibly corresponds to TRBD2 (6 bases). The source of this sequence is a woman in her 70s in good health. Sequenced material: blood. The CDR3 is CASSVGEDIISYNEQFF. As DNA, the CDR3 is TGTGCCAGCAGCGTAGGGGAGGACATAATCTCCTACAATGAGCAGTTCTTC.